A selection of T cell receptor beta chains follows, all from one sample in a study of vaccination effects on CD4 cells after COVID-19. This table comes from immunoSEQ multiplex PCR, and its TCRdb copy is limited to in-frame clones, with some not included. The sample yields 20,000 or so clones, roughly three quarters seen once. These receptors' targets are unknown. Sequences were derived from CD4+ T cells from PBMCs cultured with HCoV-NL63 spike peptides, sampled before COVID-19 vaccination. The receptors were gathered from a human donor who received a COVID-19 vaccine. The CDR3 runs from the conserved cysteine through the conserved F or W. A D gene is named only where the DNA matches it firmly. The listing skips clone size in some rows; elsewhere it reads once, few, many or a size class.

TGTGCCAGCAGCTCTAGCACAGGGAGGTATGAGCAGTTCTTC CASSSSTGRYEQFF - TRBV7-9 - TRBJ2-1
TGTGCCAGCTCTATTGGGACGGTGAACACCGGGGAGCTGTTTTTT CASSIGTVNTGELFF - TRBV9 - TRBJ2-2
TGCGCCAGCAGTGAGGGCGGGAGCCCCTCCTACGAGCAGTACTTC CASSEGGSPSYEQYF TRBD2 TRBV10-1 - TRBJ2-7
TGCGCCAGCAGGGAGCGGGGGGCTTATTACGAGCAGTACTTC CASRERGAYYEQYF TRBD2 TRBV10-2 - TRBJ2-7
TGTGCCAGCAGCTTAGAAGGCCGAGGTTTGGGACAGAAGAACACTGAAGCTTTCTTT CASSLEGRGLGQKNTEAFF TRBD1 TRBV11-3 large TRBJ1-1
TGCGCCAGCAGCCAAGGAAGGGGAGAGACCCAGTACTTC CASSQGRGETQYF - TRBV4-1 few TRBJ2-5
TGTGCCAGCACCGAAGTTGTGAACACCGGGGAGCTGTTTTTT CASTEVVNTGELFF - TRBV3-1/TRBV3-2 - TRBJ2-2
TGTGCCACCGCGGACAGAAACACCGGGGAGCTGTTTTTT CATADRNTGELFF - TRBV19 few TRBJ2-2
TGTGCCAGCAGCCCAACGGGGTACCAAGAGACCCAGTACTTC CASSPTGYQETQYF - TRBV9 few TRBJ2-5
TGTGCCTCACCATCCGGACTAGCGGGAGTTTCGGAGACCCAGTACTTC CASPSGLAGVSETQYF TRBD2 TRBV2 - TRBJ2-5
TGTGCCAGCAGCCAAGATCATTCGGGGAATACGCAGTATTTT CASSQDHSGNTQYF - TRBV14 - TRBJ2-3
TGTGCCAGCAGCCCTAGCACAGATACGCAGTATTTT CASSPSTDTQYF - TRBV5-4 - TRBJ2-3
TGTGCCAGCAGCAAAGTGGGGAACACTGAAGCTTTCTTT CASSKVGNTEAFF - TRBV5-4 - TRBJ1-1
TGTGCCAGCAGCCGCTCAACCGGGCCCTCCAATCAGCCCCAGCATTTT CASSRSTGPSNQPQHF - TRBV7-9 - TRBJ1-5
TGTGCCAGCAGCCCCACCGACGCGGGAACAGATACGCAGTATTTT CASSPTDAGTDTQYF - TRBV6-5 few TRBJ2-3
TGTGCCAGCAGTTACTCCTTTCGGTCCACTCATTCACCCCTCCACTTT CASSYSFRSTHSPLHF - TRBV6-5 - TRBJ1-6
TGTGCCAGCTCAGGGGACACTAACTACGAGCAGTACTTC CASSGDTNYEQYF - TRBV18 - TRBJ2-7
TGTGCCAGCAGTTTTTTTGGCAGGGGGTACTCTGGGGCCAACGTCCTGACTTTC CASSFFGRGYSGANVLTF TRBD1 TRBV27 - TRBJ2-6
TGTGCCAGCAGTTACCTTCCCGGACAGGGGAACACTGAAGCTTTCTTT CASSYLPGQGNTEAFF TRBD1 TRBV6-5 once TRBJ1-1
TGTGCCAGCAGTGCCACCCTCTCATGGGATACGCAGTATTTT CASSATLSWDTQYF - TRBV6-4 - TRBJ2-3
TGTGCCAGCTGGGAGGGACAGGGGCTCGGGCAGCCCCAGCATTTT CASWEGQGLGQPQHF TRBD1 TRBV5-5 - TRBJ1-5
TGTGCCAGCAGTTTCGGGTCTAGCGGGGGGAGAGAGACCCAGTACTTC CASSFGSSGGRETQYF TRBD2 TRBV27 - TRBJ2-5
TGTGCCATCAGTGAGAGGGACAGGGGCTATAGCAATCAGCCCCAGCATTTT CAISERDRGYSNQPQHF TRBD1 TRBV10-3 - TRBJ1-5
TGTGCCAGTAGTCCCTCCCCGGGTACACCGAGCTCCTATAATTCACCCCTCCACTTT CASSPSPGTPSSYNSPLHF - TRBV19 - TRBJ1-6
TGCGCCACCCTAAGGCAAAGCACAGATACGCAGTATTTT CATLRQSTDTQYF - TRBV5-1 - TRBJ2-3
TGTGCCAGCACTACAGGAGGGGCCTCTGGAAACACCATATATTTT CASTTGGASGNTIYF - TRBV2 - TRBJ1-3
TGCGCCAGCAGCCAGCTGACCATCACCGGGACCGCGGGCGAAAAACTGTTTTTT CASSQLTITGTAGEKLFF - TRBV4-1 - TRBJ1-4
TGTGCCAGTAGTCTCAGGGGGCCCGGGGATTCACCCCTCCACTTT CASSLRGPGDSPLHF TRBD1 TRBV19 few TRBJ1-6
TGTGCCAGCAGTTTCGGAGACAGGGTTGACACCGGGGAGCTGTTTTTT CASSFGDRVDTGELFF TRBD1 TRBV28 - TRBJ2-2
TGTGCCACCAGCAGAGATTTATTTTGGGAGGGTGAAGCTTTCTTT CATSRDLFWEGEAFF - TRBV15 - TRBJ1-1
TGTGCCAGTACAGGACAGAGGAACACTGAAGCTTTCTTT CASTGQRNTEAFF - TRBV19 few TRBJ1-1
TGTGCCAGCTCACCACTGGCTACATCCCCAGATACGCAGTATTTT CASSPLATSPDTQYF - TRBV18 - TRBJ2-3
TGCGCCAGCAGCTTGGTATCGTTGGACCAAGAGACCCAGTACTTC CASSLVSLDQETQYF - TRBV5-1 - TRBJ2-5
TGTGCCAGCAGCCCAGAGAGAGGGACGGCGGCGTTCTTC CASSPERGTAAFF - TRBV11-2 once TRBJ2-1
TGTGCCAGCAGCGTAGGGCCGGGCGCCGGGGAGCTGTTTTTT CASSVGPGAGELFF - TRBV9 - TRBJ2-2
TGTGCCAGCAGTAGAGGGACAGGGGGCATCTATGGCTACACCTTC CASSRGTGGIYGYTF TRBD1 TRBV27 - TRBJ1-2
TGCGCCAGCAGCTTGGTAGCGGGAGGCTACAATGAGCAGTTCTTC CASSLVAGGYNEQFF TRBD2 TRBV5-1 once TRBJ2-1
TGCGCCCCGTTATTAAGAAAAATGAACACTGAAGCTTTCTTT CAPLLRKMNTEAFF - TRBV23-1 - TRBJ1-1
TGTGCCAGCAGCTATCACAGGGACCAAGAGACCCAGTACTTC CASSYHRDQETQYF - TRBV25-1 few TRBJ2-5
TGTGCCAGCCACACAGGGGTCTCCGATGGCTACACCTTC CASHTGVSDGYTF TRBD1 TRBV6-6 - TRBJ1-2
TGCGCCAGCAGCCAAGTGGCTAGCGGAAGGTCCTACAATGAGCAGTTCTTC CASSQVASGRSYNEQFF TRBD2 TRBV4-1 - TRBJ2-1
TGTGCTAGTGGTTTGGTAATGGCAGGTCCCAACTACGAGCAGTACTTC CASGLVMAGPNYEQYF - TRBV12-5 - TRBJ2-7
TGTGCCAGCAGCGTAGGAACAGTTGGAAACACCATATATTTT CASSVGTVGNTIYF - TRBV9 few TRBJ1-3
TGTGCCAGCAGCCTTATACGGGGGACAGGGGGCTCCTACGAGCAGTACTTC CASSLIRGTGGSYEQYF TRBD1 TRBV14 few TRBJ2-7
TGTGCCAGCAGGCAGGATTCTAGAAACAATGAGCAGTTCTTC CASRQDSRNNEQFF - TRBV5-4 - TRBJ2-1